Ten or more counts support the clone carrying this T cell receptor (beta chain). Regarding time point: after trial treatment. The treatment was: LDRT plus nivolumab, ipilimumab, low-dose cyclophosphamide and aspirin (RACIN trial). The data originate from a study of low-dose radiotherapy and immunotherapy resistance in tumors. After removal of 6 bases from V and 5 bases from J, the junction contained 1 base not matched to a gene. The CDR3 has 14 residues. Germline CDR1 reads SGHTA; CDR2 reads FQGNSA. Covering alpha and beta chains, TRAV- and TRBV-specific primers were used for the first-strand cDNA. The authors ran around 19 PCR cycles to amplify TCRs with a constant-region primer and V-primer adapter. Via MiXCR, TCRdb re-called the reads, giving one row per CDR3 protein. Of around 80,000 distinct CDR3 sequences in the sample, roughly 17% were seen once.

The sequence was collected from a male donor with prostate cancer. The input for sequencing was PBMCs, taken after low-dose radiotherapy plus immunotherapy. This chain joins TRBV7-2 and TRBJ2-4, with TRBD2 matching 13 bases. DNA of the CDR3: TGTGCCAGCAGAGGACTAGCGGGAGAAAACATTCAGTACTTC. This sequence encodes CASRGLAGENIQYF.